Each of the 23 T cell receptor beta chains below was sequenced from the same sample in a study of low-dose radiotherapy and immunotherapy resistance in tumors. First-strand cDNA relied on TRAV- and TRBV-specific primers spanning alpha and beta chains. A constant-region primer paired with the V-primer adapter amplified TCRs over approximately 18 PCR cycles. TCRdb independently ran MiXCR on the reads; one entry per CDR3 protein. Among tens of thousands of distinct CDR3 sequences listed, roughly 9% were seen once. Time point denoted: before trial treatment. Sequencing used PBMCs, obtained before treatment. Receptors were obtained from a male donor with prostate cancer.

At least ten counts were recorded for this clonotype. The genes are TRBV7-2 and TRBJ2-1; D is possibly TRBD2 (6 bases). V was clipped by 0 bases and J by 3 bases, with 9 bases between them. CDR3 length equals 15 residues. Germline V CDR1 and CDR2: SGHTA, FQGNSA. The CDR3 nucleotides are TGTGCCAGCAGCTTAGCTAGCGGTGTCTACAATGAGCAGTTCTTC. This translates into CASSLASGVYNEQFF.

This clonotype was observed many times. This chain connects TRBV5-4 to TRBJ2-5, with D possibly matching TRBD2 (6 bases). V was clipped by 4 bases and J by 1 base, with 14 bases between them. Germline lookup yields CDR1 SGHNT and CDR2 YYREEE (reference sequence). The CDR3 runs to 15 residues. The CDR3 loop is CASSRIAEGQETQYF. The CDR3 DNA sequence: TGTGCCAGCAGCCGTATAGCGGAGGGCCAAGAGACCCAGTACTTC.

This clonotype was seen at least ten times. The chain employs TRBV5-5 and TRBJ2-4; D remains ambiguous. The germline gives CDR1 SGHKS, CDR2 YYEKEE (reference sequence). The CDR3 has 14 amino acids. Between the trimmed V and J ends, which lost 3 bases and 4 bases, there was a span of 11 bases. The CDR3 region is CASSSGAAKNIQYF. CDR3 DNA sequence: TGTGCCAGCAGCTCGGGCGCGGCTAAAAACATTCAGTACTTC.

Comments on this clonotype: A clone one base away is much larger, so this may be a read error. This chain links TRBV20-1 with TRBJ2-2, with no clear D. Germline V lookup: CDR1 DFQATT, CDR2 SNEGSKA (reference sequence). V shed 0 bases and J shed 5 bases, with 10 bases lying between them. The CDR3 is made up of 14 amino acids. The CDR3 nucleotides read TGCAGTGCTAGAGATAACAGATGTACCGGGGAGCTGTTTTTT. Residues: CSARDNRCTGELFF.

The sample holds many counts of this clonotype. CDR3 protein: CASSFLPGQGTEAFF. The DNA of the CDR3 is TGTGCCAGCAGTTTTTTACCGGGACAGGGCACTGAAGCTTTCTTT. The chain has TRBV28 and TRBJ1-1; TRBD1 aligns across 9 bases. The germline V gene encodes CDR1 MDHEN and CDR2 SYDVKM. Losses at the gene ends were 3 bases for V and 4 bases for J; bases not matched to a gene: 6. The CDR3 length is 15 residues.

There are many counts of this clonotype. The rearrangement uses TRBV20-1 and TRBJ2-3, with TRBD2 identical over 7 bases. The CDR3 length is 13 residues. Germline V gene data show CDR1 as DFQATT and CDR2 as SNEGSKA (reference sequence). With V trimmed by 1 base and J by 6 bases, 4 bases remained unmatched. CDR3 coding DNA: TGCAGTGCTAGAGGTCGGGAGGTGGATACGCAGTATTTT. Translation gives CSARGREVDTQYF.

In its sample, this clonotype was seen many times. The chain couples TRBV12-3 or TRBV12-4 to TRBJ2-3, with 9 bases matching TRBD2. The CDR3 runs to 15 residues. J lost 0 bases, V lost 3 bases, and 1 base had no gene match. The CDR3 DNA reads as TGTGCCAGCAGTTTTGGACTAGCGAGCACAGATACGCAGTATTTT. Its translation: CASSFGLASTDTQYF.

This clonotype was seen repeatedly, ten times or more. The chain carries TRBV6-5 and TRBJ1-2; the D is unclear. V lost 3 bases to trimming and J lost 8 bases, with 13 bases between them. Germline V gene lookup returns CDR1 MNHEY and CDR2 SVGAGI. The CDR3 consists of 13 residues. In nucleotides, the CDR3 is TGTGCCAGCAGTTATCGGGGTGTTATGGGCTACACCTTC. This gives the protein CASSYRGVMGYTF.

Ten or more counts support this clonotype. CDR3 residues: CASSFGGRAGDTQYF. The CDR3, as DNA: TGTGCCAGCAGTTTTGGAGGGAGGGCCGGGGATACGCAGTATTTT. The chain carries TRBV28 and TRBJ2-3, with TRBD2 matching over 7 bases. The CDR3 sequence is 15 residues long. CDR1 is MDHEN and CDR2 is SYDVKM in the germline V gene. Unmatched junction bases numbered 9, after V lost 3 bases and J lost 6 bases.

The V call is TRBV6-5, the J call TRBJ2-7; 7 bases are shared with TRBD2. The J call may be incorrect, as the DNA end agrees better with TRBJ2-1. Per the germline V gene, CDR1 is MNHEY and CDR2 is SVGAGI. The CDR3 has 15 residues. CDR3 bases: TGTGCCAGCAGTTACGGGGCTAGCGGTCTTGATGAGCAGTTCTTC. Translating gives CASSYGASGLDEQFF.

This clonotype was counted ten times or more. The CDR3 sequence is CASNLNTEAFF. DNA for the CDR3: TGTGCCAGCAATTTGAACACTGAAGCTTTCTTT. The rearrangement uses TRBV28 and TRBJ1-1; D unclear. V was clipped by 7 bases and J by 0 bases, with 3 bases between them. The CDR3 contains 11 residues. The germline V gene has CDR1 MDHEN and CDR2 SYDVKM.

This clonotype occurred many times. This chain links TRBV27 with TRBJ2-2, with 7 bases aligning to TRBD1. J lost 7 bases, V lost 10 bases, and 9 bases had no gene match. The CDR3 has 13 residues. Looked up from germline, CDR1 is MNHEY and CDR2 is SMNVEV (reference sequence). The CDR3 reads CATQTGPNGELFF. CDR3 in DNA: TGTGCCACCCAGACAGGGCCGAACGGGGAGCTGTTTTTT.

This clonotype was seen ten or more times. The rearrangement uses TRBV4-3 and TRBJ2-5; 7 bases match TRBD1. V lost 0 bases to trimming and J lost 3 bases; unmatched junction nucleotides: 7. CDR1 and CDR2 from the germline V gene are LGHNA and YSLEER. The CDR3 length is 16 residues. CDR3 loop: CASSQELGQVKETQYF. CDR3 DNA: TGCGCCAGCAGCCAAGAGTTAGGACAGGTGAAAGAGACCCAGTACTTC.

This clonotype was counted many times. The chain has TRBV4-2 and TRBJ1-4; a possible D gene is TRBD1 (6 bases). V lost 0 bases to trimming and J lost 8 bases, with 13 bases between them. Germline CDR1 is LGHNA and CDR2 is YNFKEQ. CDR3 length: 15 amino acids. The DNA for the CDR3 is TGTGCCAGCAGCCAAGAACAGGGAGGAGAGGAAAAACTGTTTTTT. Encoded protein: CASSQEQGGEEKLFF.

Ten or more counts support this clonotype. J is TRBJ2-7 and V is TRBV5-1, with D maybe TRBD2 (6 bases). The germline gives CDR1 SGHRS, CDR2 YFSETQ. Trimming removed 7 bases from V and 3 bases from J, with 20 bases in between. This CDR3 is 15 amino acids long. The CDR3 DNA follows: TGCGCCAGCCTAGTAGAGCGGGCCGCTTACTACGAGCAGTACTTC. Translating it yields CASLVERAAYYEQYF.

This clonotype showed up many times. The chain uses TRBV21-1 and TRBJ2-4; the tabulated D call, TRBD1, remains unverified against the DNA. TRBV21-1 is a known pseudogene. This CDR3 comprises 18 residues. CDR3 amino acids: CASSKEVTSLRPKNIQYF. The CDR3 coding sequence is TGTGCCAGCAGCAAAGAGGTCACGTCCCTACGGCCCAAAAACATTCAGTACTTC.

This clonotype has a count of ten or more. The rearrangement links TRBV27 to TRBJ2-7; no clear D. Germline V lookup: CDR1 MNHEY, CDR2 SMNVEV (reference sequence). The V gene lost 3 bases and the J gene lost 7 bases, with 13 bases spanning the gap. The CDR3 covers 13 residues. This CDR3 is CASSFVSEGEQYF. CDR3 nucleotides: TGTGCCAGCAGTTTCGTGTCAGAAGGGGAGCAGTACTTC.

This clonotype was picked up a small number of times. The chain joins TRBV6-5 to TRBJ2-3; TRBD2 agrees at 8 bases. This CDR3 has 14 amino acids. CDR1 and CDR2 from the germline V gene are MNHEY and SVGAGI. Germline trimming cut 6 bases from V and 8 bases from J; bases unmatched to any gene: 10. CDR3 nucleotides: TGTGCCAGCAGAGCTCTTAGCGGGGTCGGTACGCAGTATTTT. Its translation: CASRALSGVGTQYF.

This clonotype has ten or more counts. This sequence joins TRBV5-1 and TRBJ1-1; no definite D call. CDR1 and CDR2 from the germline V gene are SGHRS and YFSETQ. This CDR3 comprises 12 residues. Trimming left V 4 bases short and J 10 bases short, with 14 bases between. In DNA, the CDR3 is TGCGCCAGCAGCAACGAACGGAACGCAGCTTTCTTT. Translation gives CASSNERNAAFF.

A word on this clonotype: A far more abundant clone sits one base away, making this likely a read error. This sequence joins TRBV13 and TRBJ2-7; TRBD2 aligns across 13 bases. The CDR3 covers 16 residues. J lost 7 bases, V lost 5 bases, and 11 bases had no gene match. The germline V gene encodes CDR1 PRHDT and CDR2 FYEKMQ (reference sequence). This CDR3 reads CASSPAWTSGSNEQYF. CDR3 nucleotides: TGTGCCAGCAGCCCAGCGTGGACTAGCGGGAGTAATGAGCAGTACTTC.

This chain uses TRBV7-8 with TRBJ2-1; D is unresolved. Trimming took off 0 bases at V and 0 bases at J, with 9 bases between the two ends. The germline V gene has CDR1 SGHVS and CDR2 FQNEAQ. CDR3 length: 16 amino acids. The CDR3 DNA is TGTGCCAGCAGCTTAGCGGGCAGAAGCTCCTACAATGAGCAGTTCTTC. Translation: CASSLAGRSSYNEQFF.

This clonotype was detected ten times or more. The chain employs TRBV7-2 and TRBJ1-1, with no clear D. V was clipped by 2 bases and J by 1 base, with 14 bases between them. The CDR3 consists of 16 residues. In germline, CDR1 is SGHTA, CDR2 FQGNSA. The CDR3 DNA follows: TGTGCCAGCAGCTTACTTGGGCTATTGAGGAACACTGAAGCTTTCTTT. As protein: CASSLLGLLRNTEAFF.

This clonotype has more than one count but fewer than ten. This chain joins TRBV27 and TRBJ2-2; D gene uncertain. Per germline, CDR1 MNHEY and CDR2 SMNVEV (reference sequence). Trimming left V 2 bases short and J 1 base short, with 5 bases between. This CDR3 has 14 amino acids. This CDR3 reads CASSLIENTGELFF. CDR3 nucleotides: TGTGCCAGCAGTTTAATTGAGAACACCGGGGAGCTGTTTTTT.